This TCR beta chain was recovered during a study of cytomegalovirus exposure and HLA in healthy donors. The V gene's germline CDR1 is LNHDA and CDR2 SQIVND (reference sequence). The CDR3 is 16 amino acids. The V end lost 3 bases, the J end lost 6 bases, and 18 bases lay between the germline ends. The PCR had 60 Vbeta and 13 Jbeta primers. Repertoires were generated with immunoSEQ multiplex PCR, while TCRdb's copy carries only in-frame clones and drops some. The repertoire consists of 200,000 to 250,000 clones, with under 90% occurring once and the leading ten covering 1% to 1.5%. The sample consisted of PBMCs. The sequence was obtained from a human donor in good health. The gene calls are TRBV19 and TRBJ2-1; D perhaps matches TRBD2 (7 bases). The CDR3: CASSIKGEGWGNEQFF. In DNA, the CDR3 is TGTGCCAGTAGTATCAAGGGGGAGGGGTGGGGCAATGAGCAGTTCTTC.